This passage covers 21 T cell receptor beta chains from one sample sequenced in a study of neurological immune-mediated disorders. TCRdb analysed the 5' RACE reads with MiXCR anew, one entry per CDR3 protein. The sample has tens of thousands of distinct CDR3 sequences; roughly a quarter are singletons. Material: PBMCs. These receptors came from a woman aged 70-85 years in good health.

This clonotype was seen repeatedly, ten times or more. This chain uses TRBV29-1 with TRBJ1-1; D is perhaps TRBD1 (5 bases). This CDR3 has 12 residues. Germline CDR1 reads SQVTM; CDR2 reads ANQGSEA. Trimming left V 6 bases short and J 5 bases short, with 13 bases between. CDR3 sequence (DNA): TGCAGCGTCCGTATCAGGGAAACTGAAGCTTTCTTT. It specifies CSVRIRETEAFF. Complete variable domain (other parts from reference TRBV29-1 and TRBJ1-1): SAVISQKPSRDICQRGTSLTIQCQVDSQVTMMFWYRQQPGQSLTLIATANQGSEATYESGFVIDKFPISRPNLTFSTLTVSNMSPEDSSIYLCSVRIRETEAFFGQGTRLTVV.

This clonotype occurred many times. The chain carries TRBV5-1 and TRBJ2-7; no reliable D call. The germline CDR1 and CDR2 sequences are SGHRS and YFSETQ. The V end was cut by 1 base, the J end by 2 bases, with 10 bases between. This CDR3 spans 14 amino acids. The DNA for the CDR3 is TGCGCCAGCAGCTTGACGGCCGGTGCCTACGAGCAGTACTTC. Protein: CASSLTAGAYEQYF.

The V call is TRBV2, the J call TRBJ2-7; 10 bases agree with TRBD1. Per germline, CDR1 SNHLY and CDR2 FYNNEI. V gave up 7 bases and J gave up 6 bases; unmatched junction bases: 6. The CDR3 spans 13 residues. CDR3 protein: CASMMDRGAEQYF. The CDR3 bases are TGTGCCAGCATGATGGACAGGGGGGCCGAGCAGTACTTC. The full variable domain, rest sourced from reference TRBV2 and TRBJ2-7, is EPEVTQTPSHQVTQMGQEVILRCVPISNHLYFYWYRQILGQKVEFLVSFYNNEISEKSEIFDDQFSVERPDGSNFTLKIRSTKLEDSAMYFCASMMDRGAEQYFGPGTRLTVT.

In its sample, this clonotype was seen many times. One end of the junction fails to match germline, which may point to a read error. The gene calls are TRBV7-9 and TRBJ2-2; TRBD2 matches 12 bases. CDR1 is SEHNR and CDR2 is FQNEAQ in the germline V gene (reference sequence). The CDR3 runs to 15 residues. The CDR3: CASSLAGGPKEELFF. CDR3 bases: TGTGCCAGCAGCCTAGCGGGAGGGCCGAAGGAGGAGCTGTTTTTT.

This clonotype was found a few times. The chain carries TRBV5-1 and TRBJ2-3, with 7 bases lining up with TRBD2. Germline CDR1 and CDR2: SGHRS and YFSETQ. The CDR3 contains 15 residues. The V segment lost 0 bases and the J segment 4 bases; nucleotides outside the gene matches: 5. CDR3 nucleotide sequence: TGCGCCAGCAGCTTGGCCGAAGCGGGATCAGATACGCAGTATTTT. Protein: CASSLAEAGSDTQYF. Looking up the rest from reference TRBV5-1 and TRBJ2-3 gives the full variable domain: KAGVTQTPRYLIKTRGQQVTLSCSPISGHRSVSWYQQTPGQGLQFLFEYFSETQRNKGNFPGRFSGRQFSNSRSEMNVSTLELGDSALYLCASSLAEAGSDTQYFGPGTRLTVL.

The rearrangement links TRBV7-2 to TRBJ1-1; D call uncertain. Germline loops: CDR1 SGHTA, CDR2 FQGNSA. The CDR3 spans 13 residues. DNA for the CDR3: TGTGGCAACAGCTTAGGTCTCGCGACTGAAGCTTTCTTT. It translates to CGNSLGLATEAFF. Variable domain in full (rest from reference TRBV7-2 and TRBJ1-1): GAGVSQSPSNKVTEKGKDVELRCDPISGHTALYWYRQSLGQGLEFLIYFQGNSAPDKSGLPSDRFSAERTGGSVSTLTIQRTQQEDSAVYLCGNSLGLATEAFFGQGTRLTVV.

This chain connects TRBV18 to TRBJ2-7; D possibly uses TRBD1 or TRBD2 (5 bases each). V lost 2 bases and J 6 bases, leaving 11 bases between the germline ends. The CDR3 has 13 amino acids. Germline lookup yields CDR1 KGHSH and CDR2 LQKENI. Written as DNA, the CDR3 is TGTGCCAGCTCACCAATGGGGACGCGCGAGCAGTACTTC. Amino acids: CASSPMGTREQYF.

The V and J genes are TRBV9 and TRBJ2-6; 8 bases align to TRBD2. V dropped 6 bases and J dropped 1; count of bases not matched to a gene: 15. This CDR3 spans 19 amino acids. Per germline, CDR1 SGDLS and CDR2 YYNGEE. This chain's CDR3 is CASTKGASGSRSGANVLTF. CDR3 sequence (DNA): TGTGCCAGCACGAAGGGAGCTAGCGGGTCTCGTTCTGGGGCCAACGTCCTGACTTTC.

This sequence joins TRBV28 and TRBJ1-1, with TRBD1 identical over 9 bases. The CDR3 has 11 amino acids. J was trimmed by 11 bases and V by 6 bases; bases with no gene match: 4. Germline CDR1 MDHEN, CDR2 SYDVKM. CDR3 nucleotide sequence: TGTGCCAGCAGCCTAGACAGGGGGGCTTTCTTT. It specifies CASSLDRGAFF.

The chain uses TRBV30 and TRBJ2-7; no reliable D call. V shed 2 bases and J shed 2 bases, with 19 bases lying between them. CDR3 size: 16 residues. Germline loops: CDR1 GTSNPN, CDR2 SVGIG (reference sequence). The DNA of the CDR3 is TGTGCCTGGAGTCCTCACTCCCCTGGTTACCCCTACGAGCAGTACTTC. This encodes CAWSPHSPGYPYEQYF.

In this sample, this clonotype turned up many times. V is TRBV2 and J is TRBJ2-1; no definite D call. V was cut by 5 bases and J by 7 bases, with 12 bases left in between. CDR1 is SNHLY, CDR2 FYNNEI, per germline. CDR3 length: 13 residues. The CDR3 region is CASSQELGNEQFF. The DNA of the CDR3 is TGTGCCAGCAGTCAAGAGCTTGGTAATGAGCAGTTCTTC.

This clonotype was recorded many times. This chain connects TRBV12-3 or TRBV12-4 to TRBJ2-1; D uncertain. The germline V and J ends were trimmed by 6 bases and 6 bases, with 15 bases remaining between them. The CDR3 totals 14 residues. CDR3: CASSPQALGNEQFF. The CDR3 DNA is TGTGCCAGCAGCCCCCAGGCCTTAGGCAATGAGCAGTTCTTC.

At least ten counts were recorded for this clonotype. The V call is TRBV29-1, the J call TRBJ2-5, with a weak D call TRBD1 (5 bases). V gave up 7 bases and J gave up 1 base, with 7 bases separating them. In germline, CDR1 is SQVTM, CDR2 ANQGSEA. CDR3 length: 11 residues. The CDR3 DNA sequence: TGCAGCGGACAGTTCCAAGAGACCCAGTACTTC. Amino acid sequence: CSGQFQETQYF. Using reference TRBV29-1 and TRBJ2-5 for the parts outside the CDR3, the full variable domain is SAVISQKPSRDICQRGTSLTIQCQVDSQVTMMFWYRQQPGQSLTLIATANQGSEATYESGFVIDKFPISRPNLTFSTLTVSNMSPEDSSIYLCSGQFQETQYFGPGTRLLVL.

The V call is TRBV10-3, the J call TRBJ2-3; the match to TRBD1 covers 8 bases. CDR1 is ENHRY and CDR2 is SYGVKD in the germline V gene. The length of the CDR3 is 14 residues. V gave up 6 bases and J gave up 6 bases; unmatched junction bases: 8. CDR3 loop: CAISVTGAVDTQYF. For the CDR3, the DNA is TGTGCCATCAGCGTGACAGGGGCCGTTGATACGCAGTATTTT.

The CDR3 bases are TGCAGCGTCGGGACTCCCAGCACAGATACGCAGTATTTT. This encodes CSVGTPSTDTQYF. The chain recombines TRBV29-1 with TRBJ2-3, with D perhaps TRBD2 (6 bases). Germline assignment: CDR1 SQVTM and CDR2 ANQGSEA. Trimming cost V 6 bases and J 0 bases, with 10 bases left between them. The CDR3 loop spans 13 amino acids.

This clonotype has a count of ten or more. The CDR3 nucleotides read TGCGCCAGCAGCCTCCTCCTTAGCTCCTACGAGCAGTACTTC. Translated, it gives CASSLLLSSYEQYF. V usage is TRBV5-1 and J usage is TRBJ2-7, with D uncertain. CDR3 length: 14 amino acids. Trimming took off 4 bases at V and 0 bases at J, with 11 bases between the two ends. Germline V lookup: CDR1 SGHRS, CDR2 YFSETQ.

This clonotype was seen many times. The rearrangement uses TRBV7-2 and TRBJ2-6; 7 bases align to TRBD1. The CDR3 is 18 residues long. Germline values: CDR1 SGHTA, CDR2 FQGNSA. J gave up 0 bases and V 2 bases, and 7 bases lay outside the gene matches. The chain's CDR3 is CASSLSRDRYSGANVLTF. The CDR3 nucleotides are TGTGCCAGCAGCTTATCACGGGACAGATACTCTGGGGCCAACGTCCTGACTTTC.

CDR3 amino acids: CASSLGGNEKLFF. The CDR3 nucleotides are TGCGCCAGCAGCTTGGGAGGTAATGAAAAACTGTTTTTT. This chain uses TRBV5-1 with TRBJ1-4; no reliable D call. V was trimmed by 0 bases and J by 4 bases, leaving 4 bases between them. Germline CDR1 reads SGHRS; CDR2 reads YFSETQ. The CDR3 extends over 13 amino acids.

This clonotype was found many times. This rearrangement joins TRBV27 to TRBJ2-2; the D gene is possibly TRBD2 (6 bases). Germline V gene lookup returns CDR1 MNHEY and CDR2 SMNVEV (reference sequence). This CDR3 region has 17 residues. Trimming removed 1 base at V and 5 bases at J, with 17 bases between. The CDR3 DNA reads as TGTGCCAGCAGTTTATACGTCGTGGGAGGATCAACCGGGGAGCTGTTTTTT. This encodes CASSLYVVGGSTGELFF.

This clonotype occurred once. A much larger clone differs from this one at a single base, so this may be a read error. The CDR3 region has the DNA TGCAGTTCCCAGGGACCTGGAAACACCATATATTTT. This codes for CSSQGPGNTIYF. V and J are TRBV20-1 and TRBJ1-3; a weak D match, TRBD1 (5 bases). There are 12 residues in the CDR3. The ends were cut back, 8 bases at V and 2 bases at J, with 10 bases in the middle. Germline CDR1 DFQATT, CDR2 SNEGSKA (reference sequence).

The rearrangement joins TRBV20-1 to TRBJ1-1, with D possibly matching TRBD1 (6 bases). Germline V CDR1 and CDR2: DFQATT, SNEGSKA (reference sequence). V was pared by 3 bases and J by 8 bases, with 16 bases between. The CDR3 has 13 amino acids. The chain's CDR3 is CSARRQEREEAFF. The CDR3 DNA sequence: TGCAGTGCTAGGCGACAGGAAAGGGAGGAAGCTTTCTTT.